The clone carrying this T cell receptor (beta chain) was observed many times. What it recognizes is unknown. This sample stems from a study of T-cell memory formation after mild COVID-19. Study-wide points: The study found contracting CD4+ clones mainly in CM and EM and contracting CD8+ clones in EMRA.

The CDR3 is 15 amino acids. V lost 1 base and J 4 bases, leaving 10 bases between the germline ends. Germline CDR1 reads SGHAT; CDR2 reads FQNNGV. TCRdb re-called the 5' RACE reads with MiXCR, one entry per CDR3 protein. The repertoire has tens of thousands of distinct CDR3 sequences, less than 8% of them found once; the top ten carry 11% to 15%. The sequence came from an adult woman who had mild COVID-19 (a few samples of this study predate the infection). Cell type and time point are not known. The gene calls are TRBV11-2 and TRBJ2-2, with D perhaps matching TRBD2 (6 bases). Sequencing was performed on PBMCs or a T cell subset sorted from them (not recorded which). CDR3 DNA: TGTGCCAGCAGCTTAGTTCAGGGAGGCACCGGGGAGCTGTTTTTT. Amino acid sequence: CASSLVQGGTGELFF.